These 30 T cell receptor beta chains were all obtained from the same sample, sequenced in a study of T cell responses to AZD1222 COVID-19 vaccine. Assay used: immunoSEQ multiplex PCR; TCRdb lists only in-frame clones, some missing. The sample records fewer than 200,000 clones, 85% to 90% being singletons. The specimen was peripheral blood, collected on day 0 of AZD1222 vaccination. The receptors derive from an adult in good health.

The chain links TRBV7-2 to TRBJ2-2; D may be TRBD1 or TRBD2 (7 bases each). V lost 5 bases and J lost 6, with 19 bases in between. This CDR3 is 16 amino acids long. Germline values: CDR1 SGHTA, CDR2 FQGNSA. The chain's CDR3 is CASSPQGGARAGELFF. CDR3 DNA: TGTGCCAGCAGCCCCCAGGGGGGGGCGCGTGCCGGGGAGCTGTTTTTT.

The gene calls are TRBV19 and TRBJ1-5; D unresolved. Trimming stripped 5 bases from V and 13 bases from J, with 15 bases between. CDR3 size: 12 residues. Germline V lookup: CDR1 LNHDA, CDR2 SQIVND (reference sequence). The CDR3 region is CASSVGGESQHF. CDR3 nucleotides: TGTGCCAGTAGTGTAGGTGGGGAATCTCAGCATTTT.

Comment on this clone: Other DNA sequences in the same sample also yield this CDR3. The V gene is TRBV9, the J gene TRBJ2-2; 9 bases align to TRBD2. Germline CDR1 SGDLS, CDR2 YYNGEE. The CDR3 is 15 residues long. The junction had 1 base not matched to a gene; V was cut back by 0 bases and J by 4 bases. DNA for the CDR3: TGTGCCAGCAGCGTAGTTAGCGGGGGCACCGGGGAGCTGTTTTTT. This sequence encodes CASSVVSGGTGELFF.

This clone came up a few times. The chain recombines TRBV9 with TRBJ1-3, with D unresolved. Germline V gives CDR1 SGDLS, CDR2 YYNGEE. The CDR3 spans 13 residues. Trimming stripped 4 bases from V and 0 bases from J, with 5 bases between. CDR3 residues: CASSLDSGNTIYF. CDR3 sequence (DNA): TGTGCCAGCAGCCTAGACTCTGGAAACACCATATATTTT. The full variable domain, completed using reference TRBV9 and TRBJ1-3, is DSGVTQTPKHLITATGQRVTLRCSPRSGDLSVYWYQQSLDQGLQFLIQYYNGEERAKGNILERFSAQQFPDLHSELNLSSLELGDSALYFCASSLDSGNTIYFGEGSWLTVV.

The V and J genes are TRBV5-6 and TRBJ1-4; TRBD1 is a possible D gene (5 bases). From germline, CDR1 is SGHDT and CDR2 YYEEEE. CDR3 length: 17 amino acids. Trimming removed 4 bases at V and 0 bases at J, with 16 bases between. The CDR3 is CASSMTAGGATNEKLFF. The CDR3 DNA reads as TGTGCCAGCAGCATGACAGCTGGGGGTGCAACTAATGAAAAACTGTTTTTT.

The chain joins TRBV30 to TRBJ2-1; D is unresolved. The CDR3 loop spans 11 amino acids. Germline assignment: CDR1 GTSNPN and CDR2 SVGIG (reference sequence). V lost 5 bases, J lost 1 base, and 3 bases lay in between. CDR3 nucleotides: TGTGCCTGGGAGTCCTACAATGAGCAGTTCTTC. It translates to CAWESYNEQFF.

This chain uses TRBV28 with TRBJ2-7; 7 bases line up with TRBD2. V dropped 3 bases and J dropped 0; count of bases not matched to a gene: 8. This CDR3 has 16 residues. Germline values: CDR1 MDHEN, CDR2 SYDVKM. This chain's CDR3 is CASSFNLAGLSYEQYF. DNA of the CDR3: TGTGCCAGCAGTTTCAACTTAGCGGGCCTCTCCTACGAGCAGTACTTC. The full variable domain, in which reference TRBV28 and TRBJ2-7 provide the parts outside the CDR3, is DVKVTQSSRYLVKRTGEKVFLECVQDMDHENMFWYRQDPGLGLRLIYFSYDVKMKEKGDIPEGYSVSREKKERFSLILESASTNQTSMYLCASSFNLAGLSYEQYFGPGTRLTVT.

The chain links TRBV3-1 (or the pseudogene TRBV3-2) to TRBJ1-6, with D tentatively TRBD1 (6 bases). The V gene's germline CDR1 is LGHDT and CDR2 YNNKEL (reference sequence). Trimming took off 1 base at V and 8 bases at J, with 12 bases between the two ends. This CDR3 has 15 residues. The CDR3 spells CASSQVFSGDSPLHF. The DNA of the CDR3 is TGTGCCAGCAGCCAAGTTTTTTCAGGGGATTCACCCCTCCACTTT.

This chain joins TRBV29-1 and TRBJ2-1, with D perhaps matching TRBD2 (6 bases). Trimming took 1 base from V and 0 from J, leaving 13 bases between them. The germline V gene has CDR1 SQVTM and CDR2 ANQGSEA. The CDR3 is 16 amino acids. The chain's CDR3 is CSVEGRDFYSYNEQFF. As DNA, the CDR3 is TGCAGCGTTGAAGGGCGGGACTTTTACTCCTACAATGAGCAGTTCTTC.

This clone showed up just once. This chain connects TRBV6-2 or TRBV6-3 to TRBJ2-1, with D perhaps assigned TRBD1 or TRBD2 (5 bases each). Germline loops: CDR1 MNHEY, CDR2 SVGEGT. The CDR3 length is 16 residues. Trimming shortened V by 4 bases and J by 0 bases, and 13 bases separated the two germline ends. CDR3 sequence (DNA): TGTGCCAGCAGTTCCGGGGACCTCAGCTCCTACAATGAGCAGTTCTTC. It is translated as CASSSGDLSSYNEQFF.

About this clone itself: The junction departs from the called germline gene at one end, perhaps through a read error. The V and J genes are TRBV6-1 and TRBJ1-5; 7 nucleotides agree with TRBD1. This CDR3 region has 13 residues. CDR1 and CDR2 (germline): MNHNS, SASEGT. CDR3 protein: CASREDRVQPQHF. The DNA for the CDR3 is TGTGCCAGCAGAGAAGACAGGGTTCAGCCCCAGCATTTT.

The chain joins TRBV6-1 to TRBJ1-5; tentative D call: TRBD1 (5 bases). The V end was cut by 4 bases, the J end by 2 bases, with 27 bases between. The CDR3 loop spans 20 amino acids. Germline CDR1 MNHNS, CDR2 SASEGT. The CDR3 DNA follows: TGTGCCAGCAGTGGTTCAACGGAGGGACTTCCCAACTGGGGCAATCAGCCCCAGCATTTT. The encoded protein is CASSGSTEGLPNWGNQPQHF.

The V and J genes are TRBV6-5 and TRBJ2-1; 8 positions agree with TRBD2. The CDR3 has 15 residues. Trimming removed 2 bases from V and 9 bases from J; junction bases left unmatched: 9. The V gene's germline CDR1 is MNHEY and CDR2 SVGAGI. The CDR3 nucleotides read TGTGCCAGCAGTTACCAAGCGGGGGTACCAGGTGAGCAGTTCTTC. It translates to CASSYQAGVPGEQFF.

V and J are TRBV25-1 and TRBJ1-4, with D maybe TRBD1 (5 bases). Trimming cost V 5 bases and J 4 bases, with 11 bases left between them. Per germline, CDR1 MGHDK and CDR2 SYGVNS. The length of the CDR3 is 14 residues. Written as DNA, the CDR3 is TGTGCCAGCAGTAATACAGGCATTAATGAAAAACTGTTTTTT. Translated: CASSNTGINEKLFF. The whole variable domain, filled in from reference TRBV25-1 and TRBJ1-4, reads EADIYQTPRYLVIGTGKKITLECSQTMGHDKMYWYQQDPGMELHLIHYSYGVNSTEKGDLSSESTVSRIRTEHFPLTLESARPSHTSQYLCASSNTGINEKLFFGSGTQLSVL.

The V gene is TRBV18, the J gene TRBJ1-6; possible D gene TRBD1, 6 bases. In germline, CDR1 is KGHSH, CDR2 LQKENI. The CDR3 totals 13 residues. Deletions cut 3 bases from V and 10 bases from J, with 10 bases between. CDR3 in DNA: TGTGCCAGCTCACCCCAGGGGAACTCACCCCTCCACTTT. It yields the protein CASSPQGNSPLHF.

The chain employs TRBV5-3 and TRBJ1-1; 9 nucleotides match TRBD1. TRBV5-3 is sorted into the ORF group, with uncertain function. With V trimmed by 9 bases and J by 2 bases, 11 bases remained unmatched. The CDR3 extends over 15 amino acids. The CDR3 here is CATRDREKNNTEAFF. Written as DNA, the CDR3 is TGTGCCACCCGGGACAGGGAAAAAAATAACACTGAAGCTTTCTTT.

The rearrangement links TRBV6-1 to TRBJ2-2, with TRBD2 identical over 10 bases. Germline trimming cut 1 base from V and 6 bases from J; bases unmatched to any gene: 5. From germline, CDR1 is MNHNS and CDR2 SASEGT. The CDR3 totals 16 residues. As DNA, the CDR3 is TGTGCCAGCAGTGAAGTCCCTAGCGGGAGTGCCGGGGAGCTGTTTTTT. It encodes CASSEVPSGSAGELFF.

This chain connects TRBV19 to TRBJ1-3; TRBD1 might be the D (6 bases). This CDR3 region has 15 residues. V was cut by 4 bases and J by 4 bases, with 14 bases left in between. Germline CDR1 LNHDA, CDR2 SQIVND (reference sequence). CDR3 in DNA: TGTGCCAGTAGTAACGGCCGGACAGCCGGAAACACCATATATTTT. This gives the protein CASSNGRTAGNTIYF.

J is TRBJ1-1 and V is TRBV9; TRBD1 is a possible D gene (5 bases). Trimming stripped 0 bases from V and 11 bases from J, with 17 bases between. The CDR3 is made up of 14 amino acids. Germline CDR1 and CDR2: SGDLS and YYNGEE. The CDR3, as DNA: TGTGCCAGCAGCGTAGAAGCTCGGGGGGTCGACGCTTTCTTT. Translated: CASSVEARGVDAFF.

The chain is built from TRBV30 and TRBJ2-3; TRBD2 matches 8 bases. V trimming: 0 bases; J trimming: 0 bases; junction bases outside the gene matches: 11. This CDR3 is 18 amino acids long. Per germline, CDR1 GTSNPN and CDR2 SVGIG (reference sequence). CDR3 sequence reads: CAWSVYSGETTSTDTQYF. CDR3 nucleotide sequence: TGTGCCTGGAGTGTGTATAGCGGGGAAACTACTAGCACAGATACGCAGTATTTT.

The chain combines TRBV7-2 with TRBJ1-2; D is possibly TRBD1 (5 bases). The CDR3 is made up of 16 amino acids. Trimming took 1 base from V and 5 from J, leaving 17 bases between them. The germline V gene encodes CDR1 SGHTA and CDR2 FQGNSA. CDR3 in amino acids: CASSLVGATGGYGYTF. The CDR3 DNA reads TGTGCCAGCAGCTTAGTTGGGGCAACTGGGGGTTATGGCTACACCTTC.

The chain uses TRBV11-2 and TRBJ2-2; the D gene is possibly TRBD1 (5 bases). The CDR3 runs 15 residues. Germline CDR1 reads SGHAT; CDR2 reads FQNNGV. Trimming took off 1 base at V and 7 bases at J, with 13 bases between the two ends. CDR3 amino acids: CASSLAGHLYGELFF. CDR3 nucleotide sequence: TGTGCCAGCAGCTTAGCCGGACACTTGTACGGGGAGCTGTTTTTT.

The V and J genes are TRBV28 and TRBJ1-5; 9 nucleotides line up with TRBD1. Per germline, CDR1 MDHEN and CDR2 SYDVKM. This CDR3 spans 16 amino acids. The V gene end was trimmed by 5 bases and the J gene end by 2 bases; junction bases not matched to a gene: 7. The CDR3 sequence: CASSKGQGWGNQPQHF. Written as DNA, the CDR3 is TGTGCCAGCAGTAAGGGACAGGGCTGGGGCAATCAGCCCCAGCATTTT.

This chain connects TRBV9 to TRBJ1-6; 9 nucleotides line up with TRBD1. Germline CDR1 reads SGDLS; CDR2 reads YYNGEE. J lost 4 bases, V lost 3 bases, and 2 bases had no gene match. The CDR3 spans 15 residues. CDR3 amino acids: CASSGGQGYNSPLHF. The CDR3 DNA is TGTGCCAGCAGCGGGGGACAGGGTTATAATTCACCCCTCCACTTT.

V usage is TRBV7-6 and J usage is TRBJ1-6; perhaps TRBD1 as D (6 bases). The CDR3 sequence is 15 residues long. Trimming left V 5 bases short and J 5 bases short, with 13 bases between. Germline CDR1 is SGHVS and CDR2 is FNYEAQ. The CDR3 coding sequence is TGTGCCAGCAGCCAAGATGGACAGAATAATTCACCCCTCCACTTT. It translates to CASSQDGQNNSPLHF.

This clone was detected a few times. The chain has TRBV28 and TRBJ1-5; D possibly corresponds to TRBD1 (6 bases). There are 14 residues in the CDR3. V was clipped by 6 bases and J by 0 bases, with 9 bases between them. The germline gives CDR1 MDHEN, CDR2 SYDVKM. Here the CDR3 DNA reads TGTGCCAGCAGATACAGGGTTAGCAATCAGCCCCAGCATTTT. It specifies CASRYRVSNQPQHF.

This clone appeared once. This chain joins TRBV2 and TRBJ2-3; 8 bases are shared with TRBD2. This CDR3 comprises 14 residues. The germline CDR1 and CDR2 sequences are SNHLY and FYNNEI. After removal of 6 bases from V and 2 bases from J, the junction contained 4 bases not matched to a gene. CDR3 protein: CASSLAGFTDTQYF. The CDR3 coding sequence is TGTGCCAGCAGCTTAGCGGGGTTCACAGATACGCAGTATTTT.

The rearrangement links TRBV2 to TRBJ1-5; D ambiguous. The CDR3 is 13 amino acids. The germline V gene has CDR1 SNHLY and CDR2 FYNNEI. V lost 6 bases, J lost 1 base, and 7 bases lay in between. The CDR3 sequence is CASRADSNQPQHF. In nucleotides, the CDR3 is TGTGCCAGCAGGGCGGACAGCAATCAGCCCCAGCATTTT.

This clone was recorded at least ten times. The chain has TRBV4-3 and TRBJ1-5; D remains ambiguous. CDR1 and CDR2 from the germline V gene are LGHNA and YSLEER. The CDR3 length is 18 residues. V was cut by 0 bases and J by 0 bases, with 15 bases left in between. The CDR3 DNA is TGCGCCAGCAGCCAAGATACCCCGGTCATGAATAGCAATCAGCCCCAGCATTTT. Translation: CASSQDTPVMNSNQPQHF.

CDR3 region: CASSYPGTAPNQPQHF. The CDR3 region has the DNA TGTGCCAGCAGTTACCCCGGGACAGCGCCAAATCAGCCCCAGCATTTT. This chain connects TRBV6-2 or TRBV6-3 to TRBJ1-5; 7 positions match TRBD1. Losses at the gene ends were 2 bases for V and 4 bases for J; bases not matched to a gene: 8. The germline CDR1 and CDR2 sequences are MNHEY and SVGEGT. There are 16 residues in the CDR3.